The present entry profiles one T cell receptor beta chain with its context. This sequence may be a read error, since a much larger clone differs from it by one base. The data were taken from a study of breast tumors, draining lymph nodes, adjacent tissues. Between the trimmed V and J ends, which lost 6 bases and 2 bases, there was a span of 15 bases. The CDR3 loop spans 15 amino acids. Germline-derived CDR1 and CDR2 are MNHEY and SMNVEV (reference sequence). MiXCR, applied by TCRdb to the multiplex PCR reads, yields one record per CDR3 protein. The data show about 19,000 distinct CDR3 sequences, with roughly two fifths seen just once and approximately 20% held by the top ten.

The gene calls are TRBV27 and TRBJ2-3; D is ambiguous. The clonotype comes from a female donor with breast cancer. Some clones in this sample may be carry-over from other donors' samples. The sequenced sample consisted of breast tumor tissue. The DNA of the CDR3 is TGTGCCAGCAGCTCACTGGCAATTAACACAGATACGCAGTATTTT. Protein sequence: CASSSLAINTDTQYF.